The rows below give T cell receptor beta chains drawn from one sample of a study of blood T cells in healthy people across ages. TCRdb recomputed calls from the 5' RACE reads with MiXCR, one row per CDR3 protein. The sample consists of hundreds of thousands of distinct CDR3 sequences, 25% to 35% of them appearing once. The sample taken for sequencing was blood. The receptors here all came from a woman aged 80 or over in good health. CDR3s include the opening cysteine and the closing phenylalanine or tryptophan. A D gene is named only where the DNA matches it firmly. For some rows the clone size is stated as once, few or many, or as a class when expanded; others skip it.

.,TRBV7-2,.,TRBJ2-5,CASSLHGEEAQYF,TGTGCCAGCAGCTTACACGGGGAAGAGGCCCAGTACTTC
TRBD1,TRBV27,many,TRBJ2-5,CASSLRTGRPETQYF,TGTGCCAGCAGTTTGAGGACAGGGCGGCCGGAGACCCAGTACTTC
.,TRBV6-1,.,TRBJ2-3,CASSEASRSTDTQYF,TGTGCCAGCAGTGAAGCGTCACGTAGCACAGATACGCAGTATTTT
.,TRBV5-1,many,TRBJ2-2,CASSLTLNTGELFF,TGCGCCAGCAGCTTGACCTTGAACACCGGGGAGCTGTTTTTT
.,TRBV30,many,TRBJ2-1,CAWSRSAQDSRAQFF,TGTGCCTGGAGTCGATCGGCCCAAGACTCCAGGGCGCAGTTCTTC
.,TRBV7-9,many,TRBJ2-1,CASSLARTGFYNEQFF,TGTGCCAGCAGCTTAGCGAGGACTGGTTTCTACAATGAGCAGTTCTTC
.,TRBV20-1,many,TRBJ2-5,CSASRKTGTAGTQYF,TGCAGTGCTAGTCGCAAGACCGGGACGGCTGGAACCCAGTACTTC
.,TRBV10-2,many,TRBJ1-5,CASKGGSNQPQHF,TGCGCCAGCAAGGGGGGGAGCAATCAGCCCCAGCATTTT
.,TRBV19,few,TRBJ2-5,CASSIGAFLQETQYF,TGTGCCAGTAGTATCGGGGCATTCCTCCAAGAGACCCAGTACTTC
.,TRBV6-6,many,TRBJ2-7,CASSYSGGGEQYF,TGTGCCAGCAGTTACTCGGGGGGAGGCGAGCAGTACTTC
.,TRBV11-2,many,TRBJ1-4,CASSLVSGENEKLFF,TGTGCCAGCAGCTTAGTCTCAGGGGAGAACGAAAAACTGTTTTTT
.,TRBV7-2,.,TRBJ1-4,CASSSALREKLFF,TGTGCCAGCAGTTCCGCTTTGAGGGAAAAACTGTTTTTT
.,TRBV5-1,.,TRBJ1-4,CASSAPGPGEKLFF,TGCGCCAGCAGCGCCCCCGGGCCGGGTGAAAAACTGTTTTTT
.,TRBV14,many,TRBJ1-5,CASSQAGINQPQHF,TGTGCCAGCAGCCAAGCCGGGATAAATCAGCCCCAGCATTTT
TRBD2,TRBV2,few,TRBJ2-1,CASSPRRLAGGDNEQFF,TGTGCCAGCAGTCCACGGAGGCTAGCGGGCGGGGACAATGAGCAGTTCTTC
.,TRBV7-2,many,TRBJ2-4,CASSFGTYQAKNIQYF,TGTGCCAGCAGCTTCGGGACCTACCAAGCCAAAAACATTCAGTACTTC
.,TRBV7-2,many,TRBJ1-4,CASSGHRATNEKLFF,TGTGCCAGCAGCGGCCACAGGGCCACTAATGAAAAACTGTTTTTT
.,TRBV12-3/TRBV12-4,.,TRBJ1-5,CASSFGQQGRSQPQHF,TGTGCCAGCAGTTTTGGGCAACAGGGAAGGTCTCAGCCCCAGCATTTT
.,TRBV20-1,many,TRBJ2-5,CSASPRLQTQYF,TGCAGTGCTAGTCCCAGGCTCCAGACCCAGTACTTC
TRBD1,TRBV6-1,many,TRBJ2-6,CASSGDRGKSGANVLTF,TGTGCCAGCAGCGGGGACAGGGGTAAATCTGGGGCCAACGTCCTGACTTTC
TRBD2,TRBV24-1,.,TRBJ2-5,CATSDQGLARQETQYF,TGTGCCACCAGTGACCAAGGACTAGCCCGGCAAGAGACCCAGTACTTC
TRBD2,TRBV6-1,.,TRBJ2-3,CASSHPIGTSGGLTDTQYF,TGTGCCAGCAGTCATCCAATTGGGACTAGCGGGGGGCTTACAGATACGCAGTATTTT
.,TRBV9,many,TRBJ2-3,CASSVLGQRDTQYF,TGTGCCAGCAGCGTGCTAGGGCAGAGAGATACGCAGTATTTT
TRBD2,TRBV12-3/TRBV12-4,.,TRBJ2-3,CASSFGLGVRGDTQYF,TGTGCCAGCAGTTTCGGACTAGGAGTGAGAGGAGATACGCAGTATTTT
.,TRBV7-9,many,TRBJ1-5,CASSFDGSNQPQHF,TGTGCCAGCAGCTTCGACGGTAGCAATCAGCCCCAGCATTTT
.,TRBV15,.,TRBJ2-5,CATSRDPTSVKEAQYF,TGTGCCACCAGCAGAGATCCGACCTCAGTGAAAGAGGCCCAGTACTTC
.,TRBV24-1,few,TRBJ1-1,CATSDNRQGNTEAFF,TGTGCCACCAGTGACAATCGGCAGGGAAACACTGAAGCTTTCTTT
TRBD2,TRBV20-1,many,TRBJ2-5,CSARDLAGGGETQYF,TGCAGTGCTAGAGATCTCGCGGGGGGGGGAGAGACCCAGTACTTC
.,TRBV28,many,TRBJ2-3,CASGGTLGGGTDTQYF,TGTGCCAGTGGGGGGACCCTCGGGGGCGGCACAGATACGCAGTATTTT
.,TRBV6-1,many,TRBJ1-2,CASSEVGGYTF,TGTGCCAGCAGTGAAGTTGGGGGCTACACCTTC
.,TRBV7-8,.,TRBJ2-1,CASSYPRDSSSYNEQFF,TGTGCCAGCAGCTATCCTCGGGACTCCAGCTCCTACAATGAGCAGTTCTTC
TRBD1,TRBV6-5,many,TRBJ2-7,CASSPRGTVGYEQYF,TGTGCCAGCAGTCCTAGGGGGACAGTTGGCTACGAGCAGTACTTC
TRBD1,TRBV29-1,many,TRBJ2-3,CSLGQGAGTDTQYF,TGCAGCTTAGGACAGGGGGCAGGGACAGATACGCAGTATTTT
.,TRBV3-1,many,TRBJ1-2,CASSSTSYYGYTF,TGTGCCAGCAGTTCGACGTCCTACTATGGCTACACCTTC
TRBD2,TRBV7-2,.,TRBJ2-3,CASSSVGGGGDTQYF,TGTGCCAGCAGTTCAGTAGGCGGGGGGGGAGATACGCAGTATTTT
.,TRBV6-5,many,TRBJ2-3,CASSLHGADTQYF,TGTGCCAGCAGTCTGCACGGGGCAGATACGCAGTATTTT
TRBD2,TRBV12-3/TRBV12-4,.,TRBJ2-3,CASSMTSGRLDAQYF,TGTGCCAGCAGCATGACTAGCGGGAGGCTAGATGCGCAATATTTT
.,TRBV20-1,.,TRBJ1-6,CSAKLRGGFRSPLHF,TGCAGTGCTAAACTCCGCGGGGGTTTCAGGTCACCCCTCCACTTT
TRBD1,TRBV6-1,many,TRBJ2-3,CASSEVRGQGITDTQYF,TGTGCCAGCAGTGAAGTAAGGGGACAGGGTATTACAGATACGCAGTATTTT
TRBD2,TRBV7-2,.,TRBJ2-7,CASSLPGTSGIKYEQYF,TGTGCCAGCAGCTTACCCGGGACTAGCGGGATAAAGTACGAGCAGTACTTC
.,TRBV7-2,few,TRBJ1-5,CASSLEGDQLPQHF,TGTGCCAGCAGCTTAGAAGGGGATCAATTGCCCCAGCATTTT
TRBD1,TRBV2,.,TRBJ2-5,CASGEAAGQGGETQYF,TGTGCCAGCGGTGAAGCAGCTGGACAGGGGGGAGAGACCCAGTACTTC
.,TRBV20-1,.,TRBJ2-7,CSARDIQGIGEYF,TGCAGTGCTAGAGATATACAGGGTATAGGAGAGTACTTC
TRBD2,TRBV12-3/TRBV12-4,many,TRBJ2-5,CASSTTSGRETQYF,TGTGCCAGCAGCACAACTAGCGGGCGAGAGACCCAGTACTTC
.,TRBV6-5,many,TRBJ2-3,CATKGEGSDTQYF,TGTGCCACCAAGGGGGAGGGCTCAGATACGCAGTATTTT
TRBD2,TRBV5-1,many,TRBJ2-7,CASSVQRGQNYEQYF,TGCGCCAGCAGCGTCCAGCGGGGGCAAAACTACGAGCAGTACTTC
.,TRBV28,few,TRBJ2-3,CASSLNGGRTDTQYF,TGTGCCAGCAGTTTAAACGGGGGCCGCACAGATACGCAGTATTTT
.,TRBV5-1,many,TRBJ2-2,CASREGTNTGELFF,TGCGCCAGCAGAGAGGGGACGAACACCGGGGAGCTGTTTTTT
TRBD2,TRBV7-2,.,TRBJ2-3,CASTLKVAGGATGTQYF,TGTGCCAGCACCCTTAAGGTAGCGGGGGGGGCAACAGGTACGCAGTATTTT
.,TRBV2,.,TRBJ2-1,CASSEGSGQETQFF,TGTGCCAGCAGTGAGGGTAGCGGCCAAGAGACCCAGTTCTTC
.,TRBV7-6,.,TRBJ2-1,CVCSLRAMRLSYNEQFF,TGTGTCTGCAGCCTAAGGGCCATGAGACTCTCCTACAATGAGCAGTTCTTC
TRBD2,TRBV5-4,few,TRBJ2-7,CASSSTSASCEQYF,TGTGCCAGCAGCTCGACTAGCGCCTCCTGCGAGCAGTACTTC
.,TRBV27,.,TRBJ1-1,CASSLSRASAEAFF,TGTGCCAGCAGTTTATCCAGGGCTTCCGCTGAAGCTTTCTTT
TRBD1,TRBV18,few,TRBJ1-5,CASSPDRGRSNQPQHF,TGTGCCAGCTCACCAGACAGGGGGCGAAGCAATCAGCCCCAGCATTTT
.,TRBV11-2,many,TRBJ2-3,CAITRLSTDTQYF,TGTGCCATCACCCGACTAAGCACAGATACGCAGTATTTT